Here is one TCR beta chain with its context. This clonotype was counted only a few times. The clone's antigen remains unknown. The record has no base qualities; no much larger clone is one base away. These reads were obtained on an Illumina HiSeq 2000. Multiplex PCR amplification was used to generate the TCR beta chain libraries. The amplified TCR beta chain products were analyzed by high-throughput sequencing. In TCRdb, the public reads were trimmed at Q25 with fastp and aligned with MiXCR, with productive beta chains retained. Each entry is one CDR3 protein sequence, shown with its most common DNA and genes. The sample table shows about 20,000 distinct CDR3 sequences, and approximately 48% are seen once. In total, the top ten clones hold less than 9.5% of the sample. The source of the sample is a study of breast tumors, draining lymph nodes, adjacent tissues listed by TCRdb under 2016. About the study as a whole: Breast cancer patients provided tumor, adjacent nontumor tissue and axillary lymph nodes, and the study compared the TCR beta repertoires across these three sources. The study was designed to assess the relationships and possible T-cell exchange between tumor, surrounding tissue and draining lymph node repertoires in human breast cancer. Study-wide conclusions, independent of this receptor: The similarity between tumor and nontumor tissue repertoires was significantly greater in luminal-like breast cancer than in basal-like breast cancer. The conclusion that tumor T cells originate in lymph nodes was presented as consistent with a hypothesis rather than as directly demonstrated. T-cell repertoire diversity in tumors was found to be lower than in lymph nodes but higher than in nontumor tissue, and preferential V and J gene usage was observed. The data were considered consistent with most tumor T cells being derived from the lymph node and subsequently expanding within tumor tissue.

Including the terminal cysteine and phenylalanine, the CDR3 comprises 14 residues. The retained sequence is limited to the CDR3, 42 bases, with the frame set at the first base. The CDR1 and CDR2 encoded by the germline V gene are ENHRY and SYGVKD. The germline V end is reduced by 6 bases and the J end by 6 bases; junction bases left unmatched: 3. This clonotype was obtained from a female donor with breast cancer. Some clones in this sample may be carry-over from other donors' samples. Sequencing was carried out using breast tumor tissue. The V gene is TRBV10-3 and the J gene is TRBJ2-1; TRBD2 agrees with 12 junctional bases. The sequenced DNA: TGTGCCATCAGAAGGACTAGCGGGATCAATGAGCAGTTCTTC. Its translation is CAIRRTSGINEQFF.